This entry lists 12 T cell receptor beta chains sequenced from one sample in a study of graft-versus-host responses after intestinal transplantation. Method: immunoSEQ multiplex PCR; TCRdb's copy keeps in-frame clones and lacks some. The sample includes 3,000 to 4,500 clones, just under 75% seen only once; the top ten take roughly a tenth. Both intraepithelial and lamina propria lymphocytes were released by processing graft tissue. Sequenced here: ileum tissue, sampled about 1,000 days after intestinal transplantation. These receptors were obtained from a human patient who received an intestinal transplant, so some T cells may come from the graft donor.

The CDR3 DNA follows: TGTGCCAGCAGGCAGGGGGTCGGGGAGCTGTTTTTT. It is translated as CASRQGVGELFF. The chain joins TRBV28 to TRBJ2-2; 7 nucleotides match TRBD1. Per the germline V gene, CDR1 is MDHEN and CDR2 is SYDVKM. After removal of 6 bases from V and 7 bases from J, the junction contained 2 bases not matched to a gene. The CDR3 runs to 12 residues.

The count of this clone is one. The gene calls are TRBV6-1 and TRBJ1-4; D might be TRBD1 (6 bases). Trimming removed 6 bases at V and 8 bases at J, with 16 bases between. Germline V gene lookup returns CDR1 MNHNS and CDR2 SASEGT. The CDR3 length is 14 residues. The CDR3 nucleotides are TGTGCCAGCAGGCGGGACACCGGCAGCGAAAAACTGTTTTTT. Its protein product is CASRRDTGSEKLFF.

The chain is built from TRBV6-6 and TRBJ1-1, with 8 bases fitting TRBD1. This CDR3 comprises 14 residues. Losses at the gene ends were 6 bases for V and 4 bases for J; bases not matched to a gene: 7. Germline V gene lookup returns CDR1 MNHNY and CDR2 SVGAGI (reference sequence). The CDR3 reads CASRNPGGTTEAFF. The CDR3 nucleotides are TGTGCCAGCAGAAACCCAGGGGGCACCACTGAAGCTTTCTTT.

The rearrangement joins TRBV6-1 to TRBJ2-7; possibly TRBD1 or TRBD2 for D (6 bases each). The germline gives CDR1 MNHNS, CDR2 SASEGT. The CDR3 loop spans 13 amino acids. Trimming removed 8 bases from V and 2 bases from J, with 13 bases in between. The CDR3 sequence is CASLGGSTYEQYF. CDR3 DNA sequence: TGTGCCAGCCTAGGGGGGAGCACCTACGAGCAGTACTTC.

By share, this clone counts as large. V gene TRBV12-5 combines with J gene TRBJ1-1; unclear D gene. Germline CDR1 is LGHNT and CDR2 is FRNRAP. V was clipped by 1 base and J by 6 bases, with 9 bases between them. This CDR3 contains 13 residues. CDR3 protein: CASGLGMPAEAFF. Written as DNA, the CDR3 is TGTGCTAGTGGTTTGGGTATGCCGGCTGAAGCTTTCTTT.

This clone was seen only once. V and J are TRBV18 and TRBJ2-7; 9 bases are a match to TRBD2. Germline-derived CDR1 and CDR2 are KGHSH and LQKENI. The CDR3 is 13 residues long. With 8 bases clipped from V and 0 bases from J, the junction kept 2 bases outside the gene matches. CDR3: CASQTSGSYEQYF. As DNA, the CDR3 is TGTGCCAGCCAGACTAGCGGCTCCTACGAGCAGTACTTC.

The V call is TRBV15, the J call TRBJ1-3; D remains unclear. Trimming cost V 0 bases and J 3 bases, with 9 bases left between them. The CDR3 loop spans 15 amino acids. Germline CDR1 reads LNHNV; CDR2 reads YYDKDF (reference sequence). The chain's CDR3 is CATSRDGQFGNTIYF. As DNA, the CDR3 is TGTGCCACCAGCAGAGATGGGCAGTTTGGAAACACCATATATTTT.

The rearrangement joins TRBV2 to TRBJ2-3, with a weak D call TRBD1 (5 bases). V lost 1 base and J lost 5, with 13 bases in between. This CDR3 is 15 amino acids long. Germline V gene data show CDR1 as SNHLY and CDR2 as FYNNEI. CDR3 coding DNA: TGTGCCAGCAGTGAAGATCGGCAGGGAATAGATACGCAGTATTTT. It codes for CASSEDRQGIDTQYF.

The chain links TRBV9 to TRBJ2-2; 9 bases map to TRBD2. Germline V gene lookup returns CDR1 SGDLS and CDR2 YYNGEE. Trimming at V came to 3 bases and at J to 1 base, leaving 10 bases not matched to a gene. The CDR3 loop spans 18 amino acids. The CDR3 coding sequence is TGTGCCAGCAGCGCCGGGGTTAGCGGGAGCGTGAACACCGGGGAGCTGTTTTTT. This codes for CASSAGVSGSVNTGELFF. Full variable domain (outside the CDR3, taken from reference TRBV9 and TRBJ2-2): DSGVTQTPKHLITATGQRVTLRCSPRSGDLSVYWYQQSLDQGLQFLIQYYNGEERAKGNILERFSAQQFPDLHSELNLSSLELGDSALYFCASSAGVSGSVNTGELFFGEGSRLTVL.

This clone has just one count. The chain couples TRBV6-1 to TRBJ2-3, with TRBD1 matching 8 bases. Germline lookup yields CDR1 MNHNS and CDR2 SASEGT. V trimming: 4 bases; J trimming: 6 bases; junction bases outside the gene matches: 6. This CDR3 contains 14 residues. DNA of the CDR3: TGTGCCAGCAGTGCGCAGGGGGCCGGGGATACGCAGTATTTT. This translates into CASSAQGAGDTQYF.

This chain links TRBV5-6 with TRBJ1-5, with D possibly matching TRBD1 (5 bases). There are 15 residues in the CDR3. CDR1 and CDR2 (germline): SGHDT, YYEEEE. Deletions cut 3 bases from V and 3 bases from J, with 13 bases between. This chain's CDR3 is CASSSERQTNQPQHF. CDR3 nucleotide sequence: TGTGCCAGCAGCTCAGAACGACAGACCAATCAGCCCCAGCATTTT.

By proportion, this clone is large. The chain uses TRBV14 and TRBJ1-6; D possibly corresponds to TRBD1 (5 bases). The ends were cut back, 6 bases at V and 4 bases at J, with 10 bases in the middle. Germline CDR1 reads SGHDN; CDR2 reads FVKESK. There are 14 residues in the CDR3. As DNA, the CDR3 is TGTGCCAGCAGAGGGGACGTTTATAATTCACCCCTCCACTTT. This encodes CASRGDVYNSPLHF.